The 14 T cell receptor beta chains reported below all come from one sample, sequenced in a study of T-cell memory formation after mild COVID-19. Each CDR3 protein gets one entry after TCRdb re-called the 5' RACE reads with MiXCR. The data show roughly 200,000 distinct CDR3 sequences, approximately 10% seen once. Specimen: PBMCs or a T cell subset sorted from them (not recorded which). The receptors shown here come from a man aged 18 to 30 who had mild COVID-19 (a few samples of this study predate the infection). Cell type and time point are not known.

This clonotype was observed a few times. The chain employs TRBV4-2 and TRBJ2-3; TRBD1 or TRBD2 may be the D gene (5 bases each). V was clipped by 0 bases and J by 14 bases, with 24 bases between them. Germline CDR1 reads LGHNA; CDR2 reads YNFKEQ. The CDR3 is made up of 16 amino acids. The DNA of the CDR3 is TGTGCCAGCAGCCAAGATAGGGCGGGCACCGGGACCCGGCCGTATTTT. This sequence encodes CASSQDRAGTGTRPYF.

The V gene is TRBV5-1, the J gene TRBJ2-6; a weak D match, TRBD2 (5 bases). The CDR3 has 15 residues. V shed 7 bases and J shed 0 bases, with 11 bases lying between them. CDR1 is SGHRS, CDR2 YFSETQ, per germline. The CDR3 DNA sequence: TGCGCCAGCGCCCCGGGGTTCTCTGGGGCCAACGTCCTGACTTTC. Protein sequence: CASAPGFSGANVLTF.

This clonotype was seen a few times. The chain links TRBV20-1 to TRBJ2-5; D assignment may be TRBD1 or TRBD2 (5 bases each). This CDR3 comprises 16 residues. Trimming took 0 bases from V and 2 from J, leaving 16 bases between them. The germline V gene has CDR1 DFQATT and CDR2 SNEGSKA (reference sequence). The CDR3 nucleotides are TGCAGTGCTAGAGATCCGGGGCGGAACTTTCAAGAGACCCAGTACTTC. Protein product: CSARDPGRNFQETQYF.

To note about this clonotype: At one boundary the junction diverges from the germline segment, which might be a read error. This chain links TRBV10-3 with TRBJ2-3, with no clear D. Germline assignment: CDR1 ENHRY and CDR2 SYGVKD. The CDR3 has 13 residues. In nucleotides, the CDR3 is TGTGCCATCAGTGAGCCCCCTCAAGATCCGCAGTATTTT. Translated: CAISEPPQDPQYF.

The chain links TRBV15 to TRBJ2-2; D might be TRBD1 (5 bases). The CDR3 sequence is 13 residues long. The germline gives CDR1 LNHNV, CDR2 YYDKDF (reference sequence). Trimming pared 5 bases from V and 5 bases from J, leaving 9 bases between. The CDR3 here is CATSFRGTGELFF. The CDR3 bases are TGTGCCACCAGCTTTAGGGGAACCGGGGAGCTGTTTTTT.

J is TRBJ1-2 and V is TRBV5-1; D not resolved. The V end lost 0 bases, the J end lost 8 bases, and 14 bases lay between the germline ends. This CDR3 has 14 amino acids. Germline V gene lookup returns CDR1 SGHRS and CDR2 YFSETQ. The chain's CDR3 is CASSLEVRVGGYTF. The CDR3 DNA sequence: TGCGCCAGCAGCTTGGAAGTAAGAGTGGGGGGCTACACCTTC.

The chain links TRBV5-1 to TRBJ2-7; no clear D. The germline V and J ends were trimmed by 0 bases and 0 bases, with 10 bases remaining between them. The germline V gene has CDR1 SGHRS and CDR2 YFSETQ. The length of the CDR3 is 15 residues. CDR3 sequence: CASSLVGYGSYEQYF. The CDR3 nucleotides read TGCGCCAGCAGCTTGGTGGGGTATGGCTCCTACGAGCAGTACTTC.

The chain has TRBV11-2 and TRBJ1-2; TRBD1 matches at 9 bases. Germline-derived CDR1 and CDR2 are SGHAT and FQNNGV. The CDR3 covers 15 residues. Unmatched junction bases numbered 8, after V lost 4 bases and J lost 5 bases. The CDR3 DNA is TGTGCCAGCAGCTGGGGGGACAGGGTGATATATGGCTACACCTTC. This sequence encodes CASSWGDRVIYGYTF.

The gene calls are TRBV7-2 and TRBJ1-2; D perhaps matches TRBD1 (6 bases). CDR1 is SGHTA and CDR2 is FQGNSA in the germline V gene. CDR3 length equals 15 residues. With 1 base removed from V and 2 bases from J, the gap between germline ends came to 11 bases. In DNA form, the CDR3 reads TGTGCCAGCAGCTTAGAAGGGGGGGGCAACTATGGCTACACCTTC. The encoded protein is CASSLEGGGNYGYTF.

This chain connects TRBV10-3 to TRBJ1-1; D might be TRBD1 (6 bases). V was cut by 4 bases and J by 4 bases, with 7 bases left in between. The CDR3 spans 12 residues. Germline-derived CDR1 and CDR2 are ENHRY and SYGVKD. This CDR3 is CAISVGGTEAFF. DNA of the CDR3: TGTGCCATCAGTGTAGGGGGCACTGAAGCTTTCTTT.

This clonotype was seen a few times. CDR3 sequence (DNA): TGTGCCAGCAGAAGGACACCTAGGGCTGGGGCCAACGTCCTGACTTTC. Its translation is CASRRTPRAGANVLTF. The J gene is TRBJ2-6, the V gene TRBV5-6; weak D call: TRBD1 (5 bases). Germline V lookup: CDR1 SGHDT, CDR2 YYEEEE. Deletions cut 5 bases from V and 2 bases from J, with 14 bases between. This CDR3 comprises 16 residues.

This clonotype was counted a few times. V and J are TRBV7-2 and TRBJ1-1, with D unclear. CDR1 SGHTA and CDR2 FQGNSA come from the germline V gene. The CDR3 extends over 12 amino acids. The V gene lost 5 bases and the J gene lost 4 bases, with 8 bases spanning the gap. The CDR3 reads CASSRRSTEAFF. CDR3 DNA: TGTGCCAGCAGCCGTAGGAGCACTGAAGCTTTCTTT.

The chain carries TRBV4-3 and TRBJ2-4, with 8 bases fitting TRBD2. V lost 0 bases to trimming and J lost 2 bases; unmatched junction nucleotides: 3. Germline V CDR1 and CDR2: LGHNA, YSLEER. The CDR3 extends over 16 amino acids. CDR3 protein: CASSQDAGGTKNIQYF. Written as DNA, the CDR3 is TGCGCCAGCAGCCAAGACGCGGGGGGCACCAAAAACATTCAGTACTTC.

CDR3 nucleotide sequence: TGCGCCAGCAAGCCAGGGCTGGGGTTCTCCTACAATGAGCAGTTCTTC. It is translated as CASKPGLGFSYNEQFF. The V gene is TRBV4-1, the J gene TRBJ2-1; D might be TRBD1 (5 bases). Trimming removed 7 bases from V and 0 bases from J, with 16 bases in between. From germline, CDR1 is MGHRA and CDR2 YSYEKL. CDR3 length: 16 amino acids.